This passage covers 22 T cell receptor beta chains from one sample sequenced in a study of T cell responses to AZD1222 COVID-19 vaccine. Some clones are missing from TCRdb's copy, which holds only in-frame ones; the method was immunoSEQ multiplex PCR. The sample yields hundreds of thousands of clones, 93% seen once. Specimen: peripheral blood, collected on day 0 of MenACWY control vaccination. The receptors originated from an adult in good health.

The chain couples TRBV6-6 to TRBJ1-1; D not resolved. The CDR3 covers 13 residues. Trimming stripped 4 bases from V and 1 base from J, with 7 bases between. Per the germline V gene, CDR1 is MNHNY and CDR2 is SVGAGI (reference sequence). The CDR3 loop is CASSSTWNTEAFF. The CDR3 DNA sequence: TGTGCCAGCAGTTCGACATGGAACACTGAAGCTTTCTTT.

In regard to this clone: The sample carries other DNA sequences with the same CDR3. The chain carries TRBV5-1 and TRBJ1-3; a possible D gene is TRBD1 (5 bases). The CDR3 length is 13 residues. Germline CDR1 and CDR2: SGHRS and YFSETQ. V lost 4 bases and J 0 bases, leaving 5 bases between the germline ends. CDR3 coding DNA: TGCGCCAGCAGCGGGGGCTCTGGAAACACCATATATTTT. Amino acid sequence: CASSGGSGNTIYF. Full variable domain (remainder filled in from reference TRBV5-1 and TRBJ1-3): KAGVTQTPRYLIKTRGQQVTLSCSPISGHRSVSWYQQTPGQGLQFLFEYFSETQRNKGNFPGRFSGRQFSNSRSEMNVSTLELGDSALYLCASSGGSGNTIYFGEGSWLTVV.

J is TRBJ2-3 and V is TRBV5-6; D gene ambiguous. Trimming took off 3 bases at V and 6 bases at J, with 8 bases between the two ends. The germline V gene has CDR1 SGHDT and CDR2 YYEEEE. The CDR3 runs to 12 residues. The chain's CDR3 is CASSWTDDTQYF. The CDR3 nucleotides are TGTGCCAGCAGCTGGACGGATGATACGCAGTATTTT. Full variable domain (outside the CDR3, taken from reference TRBV5-6 and TRBJ2-3): DAGVTQSPTHLIKTRGQQVTLRCSPKSGHDTVSWYQQALGQGPQFIFQYYEEEERQRGNFPDRFSGHQFPNYSSELNVNALLLGDSALYLCASSWTDDTQYFGPGTRLTVL.

This chain links TRBV6-5 with TRBJ2-5; the match to TRBD1 covers 11 bases. Germline-derived CDR1 and CDR2 are MNHEY and SVGAGI. Trimming removed 6 bases from V and 5 bases from J; junction bases left unmatched: 5. The CDR3 covers 14 residues. The CDR3 loop is CASSADRGRETQYF. The CDR3 DNA follows: TGTGCCAGCAGCGCGGACAGGGGGCGGGAGACCCAGTACTTC.

The chain recombines TRBV7-8 with TRBJ1-4; no firm D call. The CDR3 is 12 residues long. The V end was cut by 1 base, the J end by 11 bases, with 8 bases between. Germline V gene sequence: CDR1 SGHVS, CDR2 FQNEAQ. The DNA of the CDR3 is TGTGCCAGCAGCTTAGGGGCCGGGAAACTGTTTTTT. Amino acids: CASSLGAGKLFF.

This sequence joins TRBV7-8 and TRBJ1-6; D gene ambiguous. The CDR3 length is 15 residues. V dropped 5 bases and J dropped 6 bases, with 14 bases sitting between them. The germline gives CDR1 SGHVS, CDR2 FQNEAQ. In DNA form, the CDR3 reads TGTGCCAGCAGCCAGGAGGCCGTCGTTAATTCACCCCTCCACTTT. Translation: CASSQEAVVNSPLHF.

The chain recombines TRBV3-1 (or the pseudogene TRBV3-2) with TRBJ1-6, with TRBD1 matching 8 bases. The J segment lost 9 bases and the V segment lost 4 bases, leaving 8 bases of the junction unmatched. CDR1 and CDR2 from the germline V gene are LGHDT and YNNKEL (reference sequence). The CDR3 is made up of 15 amino acids. CDR3 protein: CASSPRTGSGSPLHF. As DNA, the CDR3 is TGTGCCAGCAGCCCACGGACAGGGAGCGGTTCACCCCTCCACTTT.

J is TRBJ1-1 and V is TRBV30; 11 nucleotides align to TRBD1. Unmatched junction bases numbered 12, after V lost 3 bases and J lost 0 bases. The CDR3 consists of 18 residues. Germline V lookup: CDR1 GTSNPN, CDR2 SVGIG (reference sequence). The CDR3 DNA sequence: TGTGCCTGGAGACGGACAGGGGGCCTGACAACCATGAACACTGAAGCTTTCTTT. This gives the protein CAWRRTGGLTTMNTEAFF.

The rearrangement links TRBV3-1 (or the pseudogene TRBV3-2) to TRBJ2-3, with D unclear. The CDR3 contains 15 residues. Looked up from germline, CDR1 is LGHDT and CDR2 is YNNKEL (reference sequence). Deletions cut 2 bases from V and 6 bases from J, with 15 bases between. CDR3 residues: CASSQRQVRLDTQYF. The CDR3, as DNA: TGTGCCAGCAGCCAACGCCAGGTACGTCTGGATACGCAGTATTTT.

V usage is TRBV10-1 and J usage is TRBJ2-6; D is ambiguous. Trimming removed 5 bases from V and 0 bases from J, with 2 bases in between. Looked up from germline, CDR1 is WNHNN and CDR2 is SYGVQD (reference sequence). The CDR3 extends over 13 amino acids. This chain's CDR3 is CASSSSGANVLTF. The DNA of the CDR3 is TGCGCCAGCAGTTCCTCTGGGGCCAACGTCCTGACTTTC.

This sequence joins TRBV27 and TRBJ2-1; the D gene is possibly TRBD1 (5 bases). Per the germline V gene, CDR1 is MNHEY and CDR2 is SMNVEV (reference sequence). CDR3 length equals 16 residues. The ends were cut back, 5 bases at V and 0 bases at J, with 14 bases in the middle. CDR3 amino acids: CASSRPDSFSYNEQFF. The CDR3 DNA reads TGTGCCAGCAGTAGGCCAGACAGTTTCTCCTACAATGAGCAGTTCTTC.

The chain recombines TRBV11-2 with TRBJ1-2, with 9 nucleotides matching TRBD1. Germline V gene lookup returns CDR1 SGHAT and CDR2 FQNNGV. The CDR3 length is 16 residues. The V segment lost 5 bases and the J segment 5 bases; nucleotides outside the gene matches: 12. The CDR3 protein is CASSPIRGDREYGYTF. CDR3 in DNA: TGTGCCAGCAGCCCCATCCGGGGGGACAGGGAATATGGCTACACCTTC.

This chain connects TRBV7-9 to TRBJ2-7, with D uncertain. CDR3 length: 12 amino acids. Germline V lookup: CDR1 SEHNR, CDR2 FQNEAQ (reference sequence). V lost 5 bases and J 5 bases, leaving 10 bases between the germline ends. CDR3 region: CASSQSRDEQYF. DNA of the CDR3: TGTGCCAGCAGCCAATCTAGGGACGAGCAGTACTTC. The whole variable domain, remainder taken from reference TRBV7-9 and TRBJ2-7, is DTGVSQNPRHKITKRGQNVTFRCDPISEHNRLYWYRQTLGQGPEFLTYFQNEAQLEKSRLLSDRFSAERPKGSFSTLEIQRTEQGDSAMYLCASSQSRDEQYFGPGTRLTVT.

The chain links TRBV7-9 to TRBJ2-3; D is unclear. Trimming shortened V by 6 bases and J by 1 base, and 11 bases separated the two germline ends. Germline CDR1 is SEHNR and CDR2 is FQNEAQ (reference sequence). This CDR3 is 14 amino acids long. The CDR3 spells CASRATGRTDTQYF. In DNA form, the CDR3 reads TGTGCCAGCAGGGCCACGGGCCGCACAGATACGCAGTATTTT.

The chain uses TRBV14 and TRBJ1-2; D gene uncertain. The germline V gene has CDR1 SGHDN and CDR2 FVKESK. The CDR3 runs 12 residues. Trimming took off 4 bases at V and 6 bases at J, with 9 bases between the two ends. CDR3 sequence (DNA): TGTGCCAGCAGCCCTTATGGGGATGGCTACACCTTC. Its protein product is CASSPYGDGYTF.

V gene TRBV6-6 combines with J gene TRBJ1-3; TRBD1 might be the D (5 bases). The CDR3 loop spans 14 amino acids. The V end was cut by 7 bases, the J end by 4 bases, with 14 bases between. Per germline, CDR1 MNHNY and CDR2 SVGAGI (reference sequence). This CDR3 reads CASTFGGEGNTIYF. The CDR3 nucleotides read TGTGCCAGCACCTTCGGGGGGGAAGGAAACACCATATATTTT.

The rearrangement uses TRBV5-6 and TRBJ1-5; no firm D call. CDR3 length: 14 residues. V shed 5 bases and J shed 1 base, with 10 bases lying between them. Germline V gene lookup returns CDR1 SGHDT and CDR2 YYEEEE. The CDR3 loop is CASSLGISNQPQHF. The CDR3 nucleotides are TGTGCCAGCAGTTTAGGAATCAGCAATCAGCCCCAGCATTTT. Looking up the rest from reference TRBV5-6 and TRBJ1-5 gives the full variable domain: DAGVTQSPTHLIKTRGQQVTLRCSPKSGHDTVSWYQQALGQGPQFIFQYYEEEERQRGNFPDRFSGHQFPNYSSELNVNALLLGDSALYLCASSLGISNQPQHFGDGTRLSIL.

The V and J genes are TRBV27 and TRBJ1-2, with TRBD1 matching over 7 bases. J gave up 4 bases and V 2 bases, and 10 bases lay outside the gene matches. Germline V gene sequence: CDR1 MNHEY, CDR2 SMNVEV (reference sequence). The CDR3 totals 16 residues. This chain's CDR3 is CASSLKSAGGGYGYTF. The CDR3 coding sequence is TGTGCCAGCAGTTTAAAGTCGGCAGGGGGAGGCTATGGCTACACCTTC.

This clone has only one observation. The chain links TRBV21-1 to TRBJ1-6; the table's D call, TRBD1, has no DNA check behind it. TRBV21-1 corresponds to a pseudogene. The CDR3 covers 18 residues. The CDR3 protein is CASSKARQVISYNSPLHF. The CDR3 DNA sequence: TGTGCCAGCAGCAAAGCGAGACAGGTGATCTCCTATAATTCACCCCTCCACTTT.

The CDR3 DNA sequence: TGTGCCAGCAGCTTGGGAGGGGGGGCAACCTACAATGAGCAGTTCTTC. It is translated as CASSLGGGATYNEQFF. The chain links TRBV5-4 to TRBJ2-1; a possible D gene is TRBD2 (7 bases). V gave up 0 bases and J gave up 2 bases, with 12 bases separating them. CDR3 length: 16 residues. Looked up from germline, CDR1 is SGHNT and CDR2 is YYREEE (reference sequence).

Regarding this clone: This CDR3 is also generated by other DNA sequences in the sample. V gene TRBV11-2 combines with J gene TRBJ2-2, with unresolved D. V shed 2 bases and J shed 2 bases, with 3 bases lying between them. Germline V gives CDR1 SGHAT, CDR2 FQNNGV. The CDR3 covers 13 residues. The CDR3, as DNA: TGTGCCAGCAGCTTAACCAACACCGGGGAGCTGTTTTTT. Its protein is CASSLTNTGELFF.

The genes are TRBV6-1 and TRBJ1-1; 12 bases match TRBD1. Germline CDR1 MNHNS, CDR2 SASEGT. With V trimmed by 6 bases and J by 5 bases, 16 bases remained unmatched. The CDR3 extends over 18 amino acids. As DNA, the CDR3 is TGTGCCAGCAGGGAACTGCCGGGACAGGGGGCGCGAAGTACTGAAGCTTTCTTT. Amino acids: CASRELPGQGARSTEAFF.